This T cell receptor beta chain was captured in a study of blood T cell repertoires in COVID-19 (dated by TCRdb to the early 2020s). About the full investigation: Samples from collaborators originated in the United States, Italy and Spain and spanned both the acute and convalescent phases of COVID-19. The material from the prospective study consisted of cDNA or gDNA derived from T cells, B-cell-depleted T cells, or PBMCs. Nearly every sample came with metadata listing a de-identified subject ID, COVID-19 status, age in years and sex. The samples were drawn from the first 160 participants of the ongoing ImmuneRACE study and from 950 to 1,500 subjects provided by 6 global collaborators. A freely available public database, intended as a resource for researchers studying the immune response to SARS-CoV-2, is where the repertoires were released. Where available, HLA class I and class II types were obtained from metadata supplied by the sample provider rather than from assay-based typing. The dataset comprised deeply sampled blood TCRbeta repertoires from subjects exposed to, actively infected with, or recovered from COVID-19.

Whole blood was collected in K2EDTA tubes by collaborating institutions according to the institutions' own protocols. For TCRbeta analysis, collaborators shipped samples in one of three forms: frozen whole blood, isolated PBMCs, or DNA extracted from either of those sample types. What the work shows at the level of the full study, not this receptor alone: How much clinical and demographic metadata was included differed by source and by participant, and the metadata was provided uncurated.

V is pared back by 4 bases and J by 5 bases, with 12 bases lying between the germline termini. The CDR3 goes from the cysteine to the phenylalanine over 14 residues. Only the CDR3 part of the read is kept: 42 bases, read in frame from the first base. CDR1 and CDR2, per the germline V gene, are MNHEY and SVGEGT. TCRbeta CDR3 regions were amplified from genomic DNA by means of the immunoSEQ Assay, a bias-controlled multiplex PCR. On the authors' methods: The number of nucleated cells in each sample was estimated by amplification of reference gene primers within the assay. To quantify the absolute abundance of each unique TCRbeta CDR3 rearrangement, sequence reads were collapsed and filtered. For each sample, productive Simpson clonality was calculated as the square root of Simpson's diversity index across productive rearrangements. TCRdb retrieved this table from immuneACCESS and kept in-frame rearrangements only. Not all clones are present; in checked studies, unresolved V genes account for under half, and no reason is known for the remainder. The DNA was the basis for D and trimming; V, J and clone size are from that table. The sample includes around 100,000 clones, with roughly 84% observed a single time. The top ten hold roughly 7.4% of the sample.

This clone appeared a few times. Its antigen is not yet known. No much larger clone is present one base from it, and per-base qualities are unavailable. The chain employs TRBV6-2 or TRBV6-3 and TRBJ1-5, with the D gene not clear enough to name. The source of this sequence is a man aged 25 to 40 in a cohort sampled during active COVID-19. The specimen sequenced was peripheral blood. The sequenced DNA: TGTGCCAGCAGTTTAAACTCGTTCCATCAGCCCCAGCATTTT. Its translation is CASSLNSFHQPQHF.